The present TCR beta chain was sequenced within a study of identical twins. Healthy Caucasian individuals made up all the donors. Template switching, a step in the protocol, added a universal primer site, and cDNA carried unique molecular identifiers. TCRdb processed the 5' RACE reads anew with MiXCR; each CDR3 protein has one entry. The sample includes fewer than 250,000 distinct CDR3 sequences, around 9.6% of them seen just once. This clonotype was counted only a few times. Its antigen is undetermined. Study conclusions and caveats: Clonotypes of the beta chain that were abundant in cord blood carried fewer insertions (memory repertoires showed none).

Germline values: CDR1 SGHTA, CDR2 FQGNSA. The ends were cut back, 1 base at V and 8 bases at J, with 14 bases in the middle. The CDR3 is 14 amino acids. The sequencing sample was made of memory (CD45RO+) T cells sorted from blood. The gene calls are TRBV7-2 and TRBJ1-1, with unresolved D. This receptor was taken from a woman aged 18-29 years in good health. The CDR3: CASSLVRRTGEAFF. CDR3 in DNA: TGTGCCAGCAGCTTAGTCCGCCGGACGGGAGAAGCTTTCTTT.